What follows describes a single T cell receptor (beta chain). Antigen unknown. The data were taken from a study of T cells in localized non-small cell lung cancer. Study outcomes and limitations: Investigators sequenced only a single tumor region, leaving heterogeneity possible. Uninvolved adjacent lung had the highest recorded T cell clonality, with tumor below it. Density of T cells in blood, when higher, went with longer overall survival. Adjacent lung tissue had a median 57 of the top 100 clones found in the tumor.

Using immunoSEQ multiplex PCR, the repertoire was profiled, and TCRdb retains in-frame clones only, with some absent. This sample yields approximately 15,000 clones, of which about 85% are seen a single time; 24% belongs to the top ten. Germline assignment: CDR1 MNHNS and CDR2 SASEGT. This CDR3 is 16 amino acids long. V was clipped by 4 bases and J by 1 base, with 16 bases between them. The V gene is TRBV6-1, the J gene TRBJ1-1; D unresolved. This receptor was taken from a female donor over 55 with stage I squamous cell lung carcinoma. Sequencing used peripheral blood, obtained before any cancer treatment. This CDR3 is CASSGMRTRENTEAFF. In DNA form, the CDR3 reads TGTGCCAGCAGTGGGATGAGGACCCGGGAGAACACTGAAGCTTTCTTT.